These 29 T cell receptor beta chains were sequenced from one sample in a study of cytomegalovirus exposure and HLA in healthy donors. Primers for the PCR totalled 60 Vbeta and 13 Jbeta. Profiling relied on immunoSEQ multiplex PCR, and the TCRdb table lists in-frame clones only, not all of them. Here the sample spans approximately 200,000 clones, 75% to 80% being singletons. Sequences were obtained from PBMCs. These receptors were taken from a man aged 18 to 35 in good health and CMV-seronegative.

The chain's CDR3 is CASSSTGAAGNYGYTF. CDR3 nucleotide sequence: TGTGCCAGCAGCTCGACAGGGGCGGCGGGTAACTATGGCTACACCTTC. The chain uses TRBV6-4 and TRBJ1-2; TRBD1 agrees at 8 bases. Germline lookup yields CDR1 MRHNA and CDR2 SNTAGT. The CDR3 loop spans 16 amino acids. After removal of 6 bases from V and 1 base from J, the junction contained 10 bases not matched to a gene.

This chain links TRBV27 with TRBJ1-1, with 8 bases that match TRBD1. CDR1 and CDR2 from the germline V gene are MNHEY and SMNVEV (reference sequence). V shed 0 bases, J shed 6 bases, and the junction held 6 bases outside the gene matches. CDR3 length equals 15 residues. CDR3 sequence reads: CASSLSIQGDAEAFF. The CDR3 DNA reads as TGTGCCAGCAGTTTATCGATACAGGGGGACGCTGAAGCTTTCTTT.

This chain joins TRBV11-1 and TRBJ2-3, with D unresolved. The CDR3 totals 13 residues. The V end lost 5 bases, the J end lost 6 bases, and 12 bases lay between the germline ends. Germline CDR1 SGHAT, CDR2 FQDESV (reference sequence). This CDR3 is CASSHTSTDTQYF. In DNA, the CDR3 is TGTGCCAGCAGCCACACCAGTACGGATACGCAGTATTTT.

This clone came up a few times. The rearrangement uses TRBV4-3 and TRBJ1-2, with 8 bases matching TRBD1. Germline loops: CDR1 LGHNA, CDR2 YSLEER. The CDR3 has 15 amino acids. With 2 bases clipped from V and 5 bases from J, the junction kept 7 bases outside the gene matches. The CDR3 bases are TGCGCCAGCAGCCAATGGCAGGACAGGGCATATGGCTACACCTTC. Translating gives CASSQWQDRAYGYTF.

The chain joins TRBV5-1 to TRBJ1-4; weak D call: TRBD1 (6 bases). This CDR3 comprises 14 residues. Trimming pared 3 bases from V and 3 bases from J, leaving 9 bases between. Germline CDR1 is SGHRS and CDR2 is YFSETQ. The DNA of the CDR3 is TGCGCCAGCAGCTCGGACAGACCTAATGAAAAACTGTTTTTT. Translated, it gives CASSSDRPNEKLFF.

The J gene is TRBJ1-2, the V gene TRBV25-1; no firm D call. The CDR3 contains 12 residues. CDR1 is MGHDK and CDR2 is SYGVNS in the germline V gene. With 2 bases removed from V and 8 bases from J, the gap between germline ends came to 9 bases. The CDR3 nucleotides are TGTGCCAGCAGTGAACCTTTGGGCGGCTACACCTTC. Translating it yields CASSEPLGGYTF.

The chain has TRBV9 and TRBJ2-3; 9 bases map to TRBD1. Unmatched junction bases numbered 9, after V lost 0 bases and J lost 1 base. This CDR3 spans 18 amino acids. From germline, CDR1 is SGDLS and CDR2 YYNGEE. The CDR3: CASSVGTGQGLGTDTQYF. In DNA, the CDR3 is TGTGCCAGCAGCGTAGGAACGGGACAGGGCCTGGGCACAGATACGCAGTATTTT. Together with reference TRBV9 and TRBJ2-3, the CDR3 gives the full variable domain: DSGVTQTPKHLITATGQRVTLRCSPRSGDLSVYWYQQSLDQGLQFLIQYYNGEERAKGNILERFSAQQFPDLHSELNLSSLELGDSALYFCASSVGTGQGLGTDTQYFGPGTRLTVL.

About this clone: Sequence at one end of the junction differs from germline and may be a read error. This sequence joins TRBV12-5 and TRBJ2-3, with D perhaps TRBD2 (5 bases). The CDR3 covers 12 residues. CDR1 LGHNT and CDR2 FRNRAP come from the germline V gene. CDR3 sequence reads: CASGWEPYTQYF. CDR3 sequence (DNA): TGTGCCAGTGGTTGGGAGCCGTATACGCAGTATTTT.

This clone was seen a handful of times. This chain uses TRBV5-4 with TRBJ1-2; the match to TRBD1 covers 8 bases. The CDR3 contains 15 residues. The germline CDR1 and CDR2 sequences are SGHNT and YYREEE (reference sequence). The V and J ends lost 2 bases and 6 bases, in that order; junction bases with no gene match: 9. The CDR3 protein is CASSLEQGEYNGYTF. The CDR3 DNA follows: TGTGCCAGCAGCTTAGAACAGGGGGAGTACAATGGCTACACCTTC.

The rearrangement uses TRBV29-1 and TRBJ2-3; 8 positions match TRBD2. Germline CDR1 SQVTM, CDR2 ANQGSEA. V lost 1 base and J lost 2; bases outside the gene matches: 14. The CDR3 loop spans 18 amino acids. The CDR3 sequence is CSVEGAGTSGDYTDTQYF. The DNA for the CDR3 is TGCAGCGTTGAAGGTGCGGGAACTAGCGGAGACTACACAGATACGCAGTATTTT.

The chain is built from TRBV28 and TRBJ1-2, with D perhaps TRBD1 (5 bases). The CDR3 is made up of 15 amino acids. The V end was cut by 2 bases, the J end by 0 bases, with 10 bases between. Germline CDR1 and CDR2: MDHEN and SYDVKM. DNA of the CDR3: TGTGCCAGCAGTTTACCTGACAGAGCTAACTATGGCTACACCTTC. Its protein is CASSLPDRANYGYTF.

The V gene is TRBV6-5, the J gene TRBJ1-2; TRBD1 matches 7 bases. Germline-derived CDR1 and CDR2 are MNHEY and SVGAGI. CDR3 length equals 13 residues. The V gene end was trimmed by 5 bases and the J gene end by 6 bases; junction bases not matched to a gene: 6. The CDR3 region has the DNA TGTGCCAGCAGTCCCCGGGACAGACATGGCTACACCTTC. Amino acids: CASSPRDRHGYTF.

J is TRBJ1-1 and V is TRBV2, with 9 bases fitting TRBD1. Trimming took 4 bases from V and 10 from J; bases not matched to a gene: 13. The CDR3 has 15 residues. Germline values: CDR1 SNHLY, CDR2 FYNNEI. The CDR3 loop reads CASSAKAGQGRIAFF. CDR3 nucleotides: TGTGCCAGCAGTGCTAAGGCGGGACAGGGAAGGATAGCTTTCTTT.

The chain uses TRBV6-4 and TRBJ2-7; D remains unclear. The V gene lost 2 bases and the J gene lost 0 bases, with 8 bases spanning the gap. This CDR3 is 14 amino acids long. Germline CDR1 and CDR2: MRHNA and SNTAGT. CDR3 nucleotide sequence: TGTGCCAGCAGTGACACAGCCTACTCCTACGAGCAGTACTTC. Translation gives CASSDTAYSYEQYF.

The V call is TRBV6-1, the J call TRBJ1-2, with D tentatively TRBD1 (6 bases). This CDR3 spans 12 amino acids. V was cut by 8 bases and J by 4 bases, with 11 bases left in between. Per the germline V gene, CDR1 is MNHNS and CDR2 is SASEGT. CDR3 coding DNA: TGTGCCAGCCGACAGGAGTCCTATGGCTACACCTTC. Its protein is CASRQESYGYTF.

The chain couples TRBV9 to TRBJ1-5; D unclear. The ends were cut back, 1 base at V and 2 bases at J, with 16 bases in the middle. Germline values: CDR1 SGDLS, CDR2 YYNGEE. CDR3 length: 17 residues. CDR3 nucleotides: TGTGCCAGCAGCGTAAGCGGCAGTATAGAAGGCAATCAGCCCCAGCATTTT. Its protein is CASSVSGSIEGNQPQHF.

The V call is TRBV18, the J call TRBJ1-2; 7 bases are shared with TRBD1. The germline gives CDR1 KGHSH, CDR2 LQKENI. J was trimmed by 1 base and V by 4 bases; bases with no gene match: 12. There are 17 residues in the CDR3. CDR3 DNA: TGTGCCAGCTCACGGATCGCGGGCCAGGGGGGTAACTATGGCTACACCTTC. Protein sequence: CASSRIAGQGGNYGYTF.

V and J are TRBV5-6 and TRBJ2-7, with 11 nucleotides matching TRBD2. With V trimmed by 1 base and J by 3 bases, 6 bases remained unmatched. Germline assignment: CDR1 SGHDT and CDR2 YYEEEE. The CDR3 totals 16 residues. The DNA of the CDR3 is TGTGCCAGCAGCTTGTCTAGCGGGGGGACCCTCTACGAGCAGTACTTC. Residues: CASSLSSGGTLYEQYF.

A note on this clone: In the same sample, other DNA sequences code for this CDR3. The gene calls are TRBV18 and TRBJ2-5, with 11 bases matching TRBD2. CDR1 is KGHSH and CDR2 is LQKENI in the germline V gene. This CDR3 has 14 amino acids. After removal of 5 bases from V and 4 bases from J, the junction contained 3 bases not matched to a gene. The CDR3 spells CASSGGTSGETQYF. The CDR3 DNA is TGTGCCAGCTCAGGGGGGACTAGCGGAGAGACCCAGTACTTC.

This clone was observed a handful of times. The J gene is TRBJ1-5, the V gene TRBV4-2, with 7 nucleotides matching TRBD1. The trim removed 4 bases at V and 4 bases at J, leaving 19 bases unmatched. Germline loops: CDR1 LGHNA, CDR2 YNFKEQ. The CDR3 is 19 amino acids. Written as DNA, the CDR3 is TGTGCCAGCAGCCTAAAGGGGACCGGACAGGAATGGCTAAATCAGCCCCAGCATTTT. It yields the protein CASSLKGTGQEWLNQPQHF.

This clone occurred a few times. The chain combines TRBV5-6 with TRBJ2-1; D gene uncertain. V lost 0 bases to trimming and J lost 4 bases, with 5 bases between them. The CDR3 runs 13 residues. Per the germline V gene, CDR1 is SGHDT and CDR2 is YYEEEE. In DNA, the CDR3 is TGTGCCAGCAGCTTGGGTCAGTACAATGAGCAGTTCTTC. Residues: CASSLGQYNEQFF. The whole variable domain, remainder taken from reference TRBV5-6 and TRBJ2-1, is DAGVTQSPTHLIKTRGQQVTLRCSPKSGHDTVSWYQQALGQGPQFIFQYYEEEERQRGNFPDRFSGHQFPNYSSELNVNALLLGDSALYLCASSLGQYNEQFFGPGTRLTVL.

The DNA for the CDR3 is TGTGCCAGCAGTCCCTTCACAGGGAAGCAGTTCTTC. As protein: CASSPFTGKQFF. The V call is TRBV11-3, the J call TRBJ2-1, with D possibly being TRBD1 (6 bases). CDR1 and CDR2 from the germline V gene are SGHNT and YENEEA. The length of the CDR3 is 12 residues. V was pared by 6 bases and J by 11 bases, with 14 bases between.

The CDR3 protein is CASSYSGGFGELFF. The CDR3 nucleotides are TGTGCCAGCAGTTACTCGGGGGGATTCGGGGAGCTGTTTTTT. The chain recombines TRBV6-6 with TRBJ2-2, with D tentatively TRBD2 (6 bases). The CDR3 is made up of 14 amino acids. V lost 0 bases to trimming and J lost 7 bases, with 9 bases between them. Germline V gene data show CDR1 as MNHNY and CDR2 as SVGAGI (reference sequence).

This clone was recorded many times. The gene calls are TRBV5-1 and TRBJ1-2; a weak D match, TRBD1 (5 bases). V lost 0 bases, J lost 3 bases, and 12 bases lay in between. This CDR3 has 15 amino acids. CDR1 is SGHRS and CDR2 is YFSETQ in the germline V gene. CDR3 coding DNA: TGCGCCAGCAGCTTGGCCTCGGGCAGGGACTATGGCTACACCTTC. Its protein product is CASSLASGRDYGYTF.

The chain carries TRBV29-1 and TRBJ2-2; 7 nucleotides agree with TRBD1. The CDR3 sequence is 13 residues long. J gave up 5 bases and V 3 bases, and 3 bases lay outside the gene matches. Germline V gene lookup returns CDR1 SQVTM and CDR2 ANQGSEA. CDR3 protein: CSVEGQPTGELFF. The CDR3 DNA reads as TGCAGCGTTGAGGGACAGCCTACCGGGGAGCTGTTTTTT.

Written as DNA, the CDR3 is TGTGCTAGTGGTTTTTCCGGGGGTTACACTGAAGCTTTCTTT. It specifies CASGFSGGYTEAFF. The chain joins TRBV12-5 to TRBJ1-1; weak D call: TRBD1 (5 bases). Trimming pared 3 bases from V and 3 bases from J, leaving 11 bases between. CDR1 and CDR2 from the germline V gene are LGHNT and FRNRAP. The CDR3 runs 14 residues.

The chain joins TRBV9 to TRBJ2-7, with 7 bases aligning to TRBD1. V lost 3 bases to trimming and J lost 3 bases; unmatched junction nucleotides: 6. CDR1 is SGDLS, CDR2 YYNGEE, per germline. The CDR3 spans 14 residues. The CDR3 sequence is CASSAQTGLYEQYF. CDR3 coding DNA: TGTGCCAGCAGCGCCCAGACAGGGCTCTACGAGCAGTACTTC. The whole variable domain, filled in from reference TRBV9 and TRBJ2-7, reads DSGVTQTPKHLITATGQRVTLRCSPRSGDLSVYWYQQSLDQGLQFLIQYYNGEERAKGNILERFSAQQFPDLHSELNLSSLELGDSALYFCASSAQTGLYEQYFGPGTRLTVT.

V is TRBV7-9 and J is TRBJ1-2; possible D gene TRBD1, 6 bases. V lost 5 bases, J lost 8 bases, and 15 bases lay in between. The CDR3 is 13 amino acids. Germline lookup yields CDR1 SEHNR and CDR2 FQNEAQ (reference sequence). In DNA form, the CDR3 reads TGTGCCAGCAGCGCGGGGGGCTTGGGCGGCTACACCTTC. Protein product: CASSAGGLGGYTF.

In its sample, this clone was seen a few times. In the same sample, other DNA sequences code for this CDR3. The J gene is TRBJ2-7, the V gene TRBV7-6; D gene uncertain. The CDR3 contains 14 residues. V shed 4 bases and J shed 3 bases, with 13 bases lying between them. CDR1 is SGHVS and CDR2 is FNYEAQ in the germline V gene. The CDR3 loop reads CASSSPPEVYEQYF. The CDR3 DNA follows: TGTGCCAGCAGCTCTCCCCCTGAGGTCTACGAGCAGTACTTC.